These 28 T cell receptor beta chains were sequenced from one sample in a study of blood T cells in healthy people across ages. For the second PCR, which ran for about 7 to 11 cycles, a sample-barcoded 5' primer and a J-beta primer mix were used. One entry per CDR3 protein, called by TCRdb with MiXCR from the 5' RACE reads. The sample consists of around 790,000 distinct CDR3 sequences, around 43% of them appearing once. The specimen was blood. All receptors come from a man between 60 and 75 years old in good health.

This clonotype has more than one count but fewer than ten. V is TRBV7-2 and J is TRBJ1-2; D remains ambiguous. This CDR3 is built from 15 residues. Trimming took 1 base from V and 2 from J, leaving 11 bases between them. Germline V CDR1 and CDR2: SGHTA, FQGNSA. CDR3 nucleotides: TGTGCCAGCAGCTTAGAGTCCTTGAGCAACTATGGCTACACCTTC. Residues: CASSLESLSNYGYTF. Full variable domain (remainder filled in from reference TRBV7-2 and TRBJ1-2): GAGVSQSPSNKVTEKGKDVELRCDPISGHTALYWYRQSLGQGLEFLIYFQGNSAPDKSGLPSDRFSAERTGGSVSTLTIQRTQQEDSAVYLCASSLESLSNYGYTFGSGTRLTVV.

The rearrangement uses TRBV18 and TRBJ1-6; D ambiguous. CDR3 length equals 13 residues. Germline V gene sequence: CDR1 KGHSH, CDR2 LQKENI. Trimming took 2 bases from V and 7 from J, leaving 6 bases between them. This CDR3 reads CASSPTENSPLHF. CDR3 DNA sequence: TGTGCCAGCTCACCAACGGAGAATTCACCCCTCCACTTT.

CDR3 sequence: CASRSLTDTQYF. The CDR3 DNA follows: TGTGCCAGCAGGTCCCTTACAGATACGCAGTATTTT. The chain employs TRBV25-1 and TRBJ2-3; D gene ambiguous. Germline CDR1 is MGHDK and CDR2 is SYGVNS. CDR3 length: 12 amino acids. With 6 bases removed from V and 3 bases from J, the gap between germline ends came to 7 bases.

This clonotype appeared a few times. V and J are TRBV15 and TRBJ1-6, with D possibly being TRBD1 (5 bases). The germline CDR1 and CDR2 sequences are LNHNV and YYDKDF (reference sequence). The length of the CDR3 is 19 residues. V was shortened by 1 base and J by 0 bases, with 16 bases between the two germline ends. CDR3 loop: CATSRGLQAQSSYNSPLHF. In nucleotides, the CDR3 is TGTGCCACCAGCAGAGGCTTACAGGCCCAGAGCTCCTATAATTCACCCCTCCACTTT.

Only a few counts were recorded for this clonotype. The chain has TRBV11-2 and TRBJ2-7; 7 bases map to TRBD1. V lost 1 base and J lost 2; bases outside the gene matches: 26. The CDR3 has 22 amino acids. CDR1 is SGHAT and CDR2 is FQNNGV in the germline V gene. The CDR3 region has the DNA TGTGCCAGCAGCTTAGTTTCCGTATTGGGGGACAGAGCCAAGGGCGTCCCCTACGAGCAGTACTTC. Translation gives CASSLVSVLGDRAKGVPYEQYF.

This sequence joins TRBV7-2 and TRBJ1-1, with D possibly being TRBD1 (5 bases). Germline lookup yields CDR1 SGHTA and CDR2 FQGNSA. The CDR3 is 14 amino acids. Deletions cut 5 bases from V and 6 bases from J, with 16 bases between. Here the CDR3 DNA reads TGTGCCAGCAGCCCCCGGGACCCGATTGCTGAAGCTTTCTTT. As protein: CASSPRDPIAEAFF.

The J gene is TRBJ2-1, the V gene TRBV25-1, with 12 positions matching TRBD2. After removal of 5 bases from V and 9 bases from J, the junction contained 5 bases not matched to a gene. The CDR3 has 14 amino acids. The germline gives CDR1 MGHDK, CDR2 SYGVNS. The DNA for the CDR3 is TGTGCCAGCAGTCAACGGACTAGCGGGGCTGAGCAGTTCTTC. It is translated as CASSQRTSGAEQFF.

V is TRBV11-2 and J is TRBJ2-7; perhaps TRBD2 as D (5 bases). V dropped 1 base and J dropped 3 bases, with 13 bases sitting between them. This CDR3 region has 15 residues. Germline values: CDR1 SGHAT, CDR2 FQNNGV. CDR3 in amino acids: CASSLGSGINYEQYF. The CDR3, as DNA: TGTGCCAGCAGCTTAGGTTCCGGGATAAACTACGAGCAGTACTTC.

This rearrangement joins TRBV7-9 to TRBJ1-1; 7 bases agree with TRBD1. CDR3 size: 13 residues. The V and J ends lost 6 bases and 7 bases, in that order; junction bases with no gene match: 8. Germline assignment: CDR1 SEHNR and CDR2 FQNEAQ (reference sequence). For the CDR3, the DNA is TGTGCCAGCAGGGTATTCCAGGGGGTTGAAGCTTTCTTT. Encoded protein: CASRVFQGVEAFF.

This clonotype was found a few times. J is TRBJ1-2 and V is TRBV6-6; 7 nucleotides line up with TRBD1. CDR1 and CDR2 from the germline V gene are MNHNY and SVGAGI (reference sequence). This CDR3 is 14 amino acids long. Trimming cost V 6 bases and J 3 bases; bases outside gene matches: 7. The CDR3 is CASSRRDSHYGYTF. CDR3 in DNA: TGTGCCAGCAGCCGACGGGACAGCCACTATGGCTACACCTTC.

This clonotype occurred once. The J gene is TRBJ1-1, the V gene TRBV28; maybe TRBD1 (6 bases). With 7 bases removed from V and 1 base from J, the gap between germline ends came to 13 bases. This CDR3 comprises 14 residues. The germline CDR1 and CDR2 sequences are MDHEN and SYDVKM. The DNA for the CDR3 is TGTGCCAGCACCCTACCCAGGGGGAACACTGAAGCTTTCTTT. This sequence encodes CASTLPRGNTEAFF.

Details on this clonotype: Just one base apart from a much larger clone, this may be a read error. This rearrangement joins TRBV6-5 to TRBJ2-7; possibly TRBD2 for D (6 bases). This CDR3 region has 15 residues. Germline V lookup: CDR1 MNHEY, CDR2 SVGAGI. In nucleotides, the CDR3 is TGTGCCAGCAGTCACTCGGCGGGGAGCTCCTACGAGCAGTACTTC. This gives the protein CASSHSAGSSYEQYF.

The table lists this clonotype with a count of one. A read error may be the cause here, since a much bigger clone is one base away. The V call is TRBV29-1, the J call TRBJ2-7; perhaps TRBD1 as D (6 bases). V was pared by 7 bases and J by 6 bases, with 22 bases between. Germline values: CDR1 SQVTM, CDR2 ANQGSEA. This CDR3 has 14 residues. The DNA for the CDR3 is TGCAGCGCTGTGCGCCAAGGCAGGGGTGGCGAGCAGTACTTC. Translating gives CSAVRQGRGGEQYF.

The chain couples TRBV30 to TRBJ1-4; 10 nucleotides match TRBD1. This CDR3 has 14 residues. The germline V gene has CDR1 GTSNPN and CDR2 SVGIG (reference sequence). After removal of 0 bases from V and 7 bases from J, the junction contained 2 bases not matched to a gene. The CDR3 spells CAWSVGQGVEKLFF. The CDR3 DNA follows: TGTGCCTGGAGTGTCGGACAGGGGGTTGAAAAACTGTTTTTT.

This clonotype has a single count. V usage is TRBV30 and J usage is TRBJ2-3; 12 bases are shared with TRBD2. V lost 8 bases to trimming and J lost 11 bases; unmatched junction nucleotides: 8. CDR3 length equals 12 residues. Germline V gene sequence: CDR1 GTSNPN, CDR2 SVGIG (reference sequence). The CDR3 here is CAHTRTSGEQYF. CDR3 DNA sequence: TGTGCCCACACCCGGACTAGCGGGGAGCAGTATTTT.

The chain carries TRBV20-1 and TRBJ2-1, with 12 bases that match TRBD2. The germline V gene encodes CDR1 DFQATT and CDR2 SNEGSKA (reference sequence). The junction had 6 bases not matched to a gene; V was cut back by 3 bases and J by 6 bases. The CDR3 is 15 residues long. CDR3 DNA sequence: TGCAGTGCTAGTCGACTAGCGGGGGCGCTCAATGAGCAGTTCTTC. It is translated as CSASRLAGALNEQFF.

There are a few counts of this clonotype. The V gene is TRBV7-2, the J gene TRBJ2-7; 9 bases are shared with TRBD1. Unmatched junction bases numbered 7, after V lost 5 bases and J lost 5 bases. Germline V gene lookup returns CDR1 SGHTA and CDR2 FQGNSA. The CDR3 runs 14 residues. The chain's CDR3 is CASSTQGAVDEQYF. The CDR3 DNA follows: TGTGCCAGCAGCACACAGGGGGCAGTCGACGAGCAGTACTTC.

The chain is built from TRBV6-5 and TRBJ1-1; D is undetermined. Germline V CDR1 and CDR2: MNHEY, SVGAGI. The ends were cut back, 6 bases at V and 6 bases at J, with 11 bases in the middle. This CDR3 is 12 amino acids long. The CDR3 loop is CASSGRMAEAFF. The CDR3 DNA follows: TGTGCCAGCAGCGGAAGGATGGCTGAAGCTTTCTTT.

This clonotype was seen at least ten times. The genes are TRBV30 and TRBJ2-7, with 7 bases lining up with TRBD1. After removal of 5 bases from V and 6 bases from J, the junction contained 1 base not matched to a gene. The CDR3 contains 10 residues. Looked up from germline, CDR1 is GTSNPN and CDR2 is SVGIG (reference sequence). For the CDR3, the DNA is TGTGCCTGGTCAGGGGGCGAGCAGTACTTC. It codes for CAWSGGEQYF.

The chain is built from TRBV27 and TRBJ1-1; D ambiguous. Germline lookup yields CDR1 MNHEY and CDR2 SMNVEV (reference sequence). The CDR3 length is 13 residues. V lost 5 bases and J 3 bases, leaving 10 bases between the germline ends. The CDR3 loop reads CASSDGSDTEAFF. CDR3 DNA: TGTGCCAGCAGTGATGGATCGGACACTGAAGCTTTCTTT.

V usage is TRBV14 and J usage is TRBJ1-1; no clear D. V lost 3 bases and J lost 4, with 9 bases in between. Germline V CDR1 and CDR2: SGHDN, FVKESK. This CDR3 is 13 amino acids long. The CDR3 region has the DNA TGTGCCAGCAGCCAGGGCAGGAGCACTGAAGCTTTCTTT. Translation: CASSQGRSTEAFF.

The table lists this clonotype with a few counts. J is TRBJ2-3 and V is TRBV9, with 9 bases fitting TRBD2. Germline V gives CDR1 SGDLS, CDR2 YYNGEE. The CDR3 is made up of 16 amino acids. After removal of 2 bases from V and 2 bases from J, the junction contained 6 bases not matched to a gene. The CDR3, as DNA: TGTGCCAGCAGCGTTTCGGCGGGGGGGGACACAGATACGCAGTATTTT. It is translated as CASSVSAGGDTDTQYF. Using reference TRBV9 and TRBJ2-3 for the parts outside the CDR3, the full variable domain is DSGVTQTPKHLITATGQRVTLRCSPRSGDLSVYWYQQSLDQGLQFLIQYYNGEERAKGNILERFSAQQFPDLHSELNLSSLELGDSALYFCASSVSAGGDTDTQYFGPGTRLTVL.

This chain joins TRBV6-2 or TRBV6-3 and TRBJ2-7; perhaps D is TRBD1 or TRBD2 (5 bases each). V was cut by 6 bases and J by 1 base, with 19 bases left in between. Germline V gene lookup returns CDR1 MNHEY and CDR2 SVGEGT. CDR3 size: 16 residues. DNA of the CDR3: TGTGCCAGCAGCTGGGACCAGGGAGCCCTATCCTACGAGCAGTACTTC. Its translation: CASSWDQGALSYEQYF.

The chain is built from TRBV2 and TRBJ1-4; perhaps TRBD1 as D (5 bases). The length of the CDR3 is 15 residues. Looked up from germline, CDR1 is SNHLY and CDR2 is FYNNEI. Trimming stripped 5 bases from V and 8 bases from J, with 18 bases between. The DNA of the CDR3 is TGTGCCAGCAGTACTCAGGGATCGGCGGGGGAAAAACTGTTTTTT. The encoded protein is CASSTQGSAGEKLFF.

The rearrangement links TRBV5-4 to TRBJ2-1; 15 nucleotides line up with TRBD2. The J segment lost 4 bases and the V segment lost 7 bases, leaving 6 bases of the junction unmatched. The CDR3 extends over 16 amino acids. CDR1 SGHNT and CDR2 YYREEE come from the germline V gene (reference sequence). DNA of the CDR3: TGTGCCAGCGGGGGACTAGCGGGGGGCCTATACAATGAGCAGTTCTTC. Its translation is CASGGLAGGLYNEQFF.

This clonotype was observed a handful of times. CDR3 sequence (DNA): TGCGCCAGCAGCCAGGGAAGAGGGGCAGGGTACGAGCAGTACTTC. This encodes CASSQGRGAGYEQYF. The chain carries TRBV5-1 and TRBJ2-7; either TRBD1 or TRBD2 may fit D (5 bases each). Germline values: CDR1 SGHRS, CDR2 YFSETQ. V was cut by 4 bases and J by 4 bases, with 18 bases left in between. The CDR3 runs to 15 residues. The full variable domain, in which reference TRBV5-1 and TRBJ2-7 provide the parts outside the CDR3, is KAGVTQTPRYLIKTRGQQVTLSCSPISGHRSVSWYQQTPGQGLQFLFEYFSETQRNKGNFPGRFSGRQFSNSRSEMNVSTLELGDSALYLCASSQGRGAGYEQYFGPGTRLTVT.

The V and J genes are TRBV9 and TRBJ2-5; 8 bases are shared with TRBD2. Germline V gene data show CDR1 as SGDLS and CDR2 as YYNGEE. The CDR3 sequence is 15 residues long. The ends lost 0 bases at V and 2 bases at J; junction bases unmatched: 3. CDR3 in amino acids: CASSVAGGFQETQYF. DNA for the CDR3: TGTGCCAGCAGCGTAGCGGGGGGGTTTCAAGAGACCCAGTACTTC.

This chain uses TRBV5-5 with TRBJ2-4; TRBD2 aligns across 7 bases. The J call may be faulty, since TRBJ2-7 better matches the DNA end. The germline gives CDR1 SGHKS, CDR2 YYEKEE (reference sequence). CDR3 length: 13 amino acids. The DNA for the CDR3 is TGTGCCAGCAATCCCGGGACTACCTACGAGCAGTACTTC. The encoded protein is CASNPGTTYEQYF.